These 25 T cell receptor beta chains came from one sample sequenced in a study of OX40 agonist ivuxolimab in advanced cancers. Method: immunoSEQ multiplex PCR; TCRdb's copy keeps in-frame clones and lacks some. Of 78,000 or so clones in the sample, around 90% were seen once. The sequencing used CD4+ or CD8+ T cells sorted from blood, collected in a trial of the OX40 agonist ivuxolimab. Receptors were obtained from an adult with an advanced solid tumor such as melanoma, head and neck, liver or kidney cancer.

This clone was seen once. The CDR3 nucleotides read TGCGCCAGCAGCCAGGGACTAGCGGGAGCGACAGATACGCAGTATTTT. Protein: CASSQGLAGATDTQYF. V and J are TRBV10-1 and TRBJ2-3; 14 bases are a match to TRBD2. Trimming at V came to 6 bases and at J to 3 bases, leaving 5 bases not matched to a gene. The CDR3 runs to 16 residues. Per germline, CDR1 WNHNN and CDR2 SYGVQD (reference sequence).

The chain couples TRBV27 to TRBJ2-5, with TRBD1 as a possible D gene (6 bases). The CDR3 is 17 residues long. Per germline, CDR1 MNHEY and CDR2 SMNVEV (reference sequence). V gave up 5 bases and J gave up 5 bases, with 24 bases separating them. This chain's CDR3 is CASSRGLWGMGQETQYF. Written as DNA, the CDR3 is TGTGCCAGCAGTAGGGGGTTGTGGGGGATGGGGCAGGAGACCCAGTACTTC.

In this sample, this clone turned up a few times. The chain joins TRBV30 to TRBJ1-5; TRBD1 matches 7 bases. With V trimmed by 3 bases and J by 5 bases, 7 bases remained unmatched. The CDR3 is 14 amino acids. From germline, CDR1 is GTSNPN and CDR2 SVGIG (reference sequence). The CDR3 reads CAWSHGQEYQPQHF. In DNA form, the CDR3 reads TGTGCCTGGAGCCATGGACAGGAATATCAGCCCCAGCATTTT.

V is TRBV19 and J is TRBJ2-2; TRBD2 aligns across 13 bases. V was pared by 3 bases and J by 4 bases, with 8 bases of the junction left unmatched. Germline loops: CDR1 LNHDA, CDR2 SQIVND (reference sequence). CDR3 length equals 18 residues. CDR3 protein: CASSIGLAGAQGTGELFF. CDR3 coding DNA: TGTGCCAGTAGTATCGGACTAGCGGGAGCCCAAGGCACCGGGGAGCTGTTTTTT.

The chain joins TRBV29-1 to TRBJ2-1; no definite D call. V lost 2 bases, J lost 12 bases, and 17 bases lay in between. The V gene's germline CDR1 is SQVTM and CDR2 ANQGSEA. CDR3 length: 13 residues. DNA of the CDR3: TGCAGCGTTGAAAAGACGGCAGGCCCGCGGCAGTTCTTC. As protein: CSVEKTAGPRQFF.

J is TRBJ2-1 and V is TRBV7-2, with 12 bases matching TRBD2. This CDR3 region has 17 residues. The germline V gene encodes CDR1 SGHTA and CDR2 FQGNSA. Trimming took 5 bases from V and 7 from J; bases not matched to a gene: 12. CDR3 residues: CASSPAPSGRAGNEQFF. The CDR3 DNA sequence: TGTGCCAGCAGCCCAGCACCTAGCGGGAGGGCCGGGAATGAGCAGTTCTTC.

The V and J genes are TRBV11-3 and TRBJ2-3; no definite D call. From germline, CDR1 is SGHNT and CDR2 YENEEA. CDR3 length: 15 residues. The V end was cut by 5 bases, the J end by 2 bases, with 14 bases between. CDR3 nucleotides: TGTGCCAGCAGCCAAACCGATGAACCCACAGATACGCAGTATTTT. As protein: CASSQTDEPTDTQYF.

The J gene is TRBJ1-2, the V gene TRBV6-5; 9 bases are shared with TRBD1. V lost 8 bases and J lost 4; bases outside the gene matches: 8. The CDR3 length is 14 residues. Per the germline V gene, CDR1 is MNHEY and CDR2 is SVGAGI. The CDR3 loop reads CASARGQGIYGYTF. Here the CDR3 DNA reads TGTGCCAGCGCTAGGGGACAGGGTATCTATGGCTACACCTTC.

This clone has just one count. V gene TRBV14 combines with J gene TRBJ1-2; D not resolved. This CDR3 comprises 13 residues. Germline CDR1 is SGHDN and CDR2 is FVKESK. V dropped 4 bases and J dropped 3 bases, with 9 bases sitting between them. CDR3 protein: CASSPQAYYGYTF. CDR3 DNA sequence: TGTGCCAGCAGCCCGCAGGCGTACTATGGCTACACCTTC.

The J gene is TRBJ2-1, the V gene TRBV9; the match to TRBD2 covers 11 bases. This CDR3 is built from 13 residues. The ends lost 8 bases at V and 8 bases at J; junction bases unmatched: 6. CDR1 and CDR2 (germline): SGDLS, YYNGEE. CDR3 nucleotide sequence: TGTGCCAGTCAACGGACTAGCGGGTATGAGCAGTTCTTC. It is translated as CASQRTSGYEQFF.

This chain connects TRBV18 to TRBJ1-2; 7 bases map to TRBD1. The V gene end was trimmed by 3 bases and the J gene end by 4 bases; junction bases not matched to a gene: 14. This CDR3 comprises 17 residues. CDR1 and CDR2 from the germline V gene are KGHSH and LQKENI. CDR3 amino acids: CASSPGQVSPEAYGYTF. DNA of the CDR3: TGTGCCAGCTCACCCGGACAGGTCAGTCCGGAAGCCTATGGCTACACCTTC. The full variable domain, in which reference TRBV18 and TRBJ1-2 provide the parts outside the CDR3, is NAGVMQNPRHLVRRRGQEARLRCSPMKGHSHVYWYRQLPEEGLKFMVYLQKENIIDESGMPKERFSAEFPKEGPSILRIQQVVRGDSAAYFCASSPGQVSPEAYGYTFGSGTRLTVV.

This sequence joins TRBV19 and TRBJ2-6; D perhaps matches TRBD2 (8 bases). The length of the CDR3 is 22 residues. Trimming pared 5 bases from V and 1 base from J, leaving 30 bases between. Germline CDR1 and CDR2: LNHDA and SQIVND (reference sequence). The CDR3 protein is CASSPRLAGGRAGESGANVLTF. Written as DNA, the CDR3 is TGTGCCAGTAGTCCGCGGTTGGCAGGGGGACGAGCGGGAGAGTCTGGGGCCAACGTCCTGACTTTC.

The sample holds a few counts of this clone. This sequence joins TRBV27 and TRBJ1-1; TRBD1 is a possible D gene (6 bases). The germline V gene has CDR1 MNHEY and CDR2 SMNVEV (reference sequence). The V gene lost 0 bases and the J gene lost 3 bases, with 11 bases spanning the gap. There are 15 residues in the CDR3. Written as DNA, the CDR3 is TGTGCCAGCAGTTTATCGTACAGGGCCGACACTGAAGCTTTCTTT. Its translation: CASSLSYRADTEAFF.

The chain joins TRBV11-3 to TRBJ1-2, with 7 bases that match TRBD1. V was clipped by 5 bases and J by 4 bases; unmatched bases: 7. Germline-derived CDR1 and CDR2 are SGHNT and YENEEA. The CDR3 has 14 amino acids. CDR3 sequence (DNA): TGTGCCAGCAGCAAAGGACAGGCCCCCTATGGCTACACCTTC. Translation: CASSKGQAPYGYTF.

This rearrangement joins TRBV7-9 to TRBJ2-1, with no clear D. CDR1 is SEHNR, CDR2 FQNEAQ, per germline (reference sequence). Trimming removed 5 bases at V and 6 bases at J, with 17 bases between. The CDR3 sequence is 15 residues long. CDR3 DNA: TGTGCCAGCAGCAGGACCCCTACCCCCCCCAATGAGCAGTTCTTC. Protein: CASSRTPTPPNEQFF.

The chain employs TRBV5-6 and TRBJ2-4; 12 bases map to TRBD1. After removal of 0 bases from V and 0 bases from J, the junction contained 7 bases not matched to a gene. CDR3 length: 19 amino acids. CDR1 and CDR2 from the germline V gene are SGHDT and YYEEEE. The CDR3 region is CASSLGLGQGAIAKNIQYF. The CDR3 DNA reads as TGTGCCAGCAGCTTGGGCCTGGGACAGGGGGCGATAGCCAAAAACATTCAGTACTTC.

The CDR3 loop is CASSLSTGRHNEQFF. The DNA for the CDR3 is TGTGCCAGCAGCTTATCCACGGGAAGGCACAATGAGCAGTTCTTC. V and J are TRBV7-8 and TRBJ2-1, with D tentatively TRBD2 (5 bases). CDR3 length equals 15 residues. The V end was cut by 2 bases, the J end by 5 bases, with 13 bases between. Germline V lookup: CDR1 SGHVS, CDR2 FQNEAQ. Full variable domain (missing parts from reference TRBV7-8 and TRBJ2-1): GAGVSQSPRYKVAKRGQDVALRCDPISGHVSLFWYQQALGQGPEFLTYFQNEAQLDKSGLPSDRFFAERPEGSVSTLKIQRTQQEDSAVYLCASSLSTGRHNEQFFGPGTRLTVL.

The chain links TRBV29-1 to TRBJ2-7; D may be TRBD1 (7 bases). Germline CDR1 SQVTM, CDR2 ANQGSEA. Trimming cost V 4 bases and J 7 bases, with 14 bases left between them. The CDR3 extends over 12 amino acids. CDR3 sequence: CSVGQGGEEQYF. The CDR3 coding sequence is TGCAGCGTTGGGCAGGGGGGTGAGGAGCAGTACTTC.

This sequence joins TRBV27 and TRBJ1-1, with TRBD1 as a possible D gene (5 bases). Germline V gene sequence: CDR1 MNHEY, CDR2 SMNVEV (reference sequence). This CDR3 contains 13 residues. Between the trimmed V and J ends, which lost 4 bases and 6 bases, there was a span of 12 bases. In DNA form, the CDR3 reads TGTGCCAGCAGTTCCCAACCGGGGGCTGAAGCTTTCTTT. This translates into CASSSQPGAEAFF.

The chain combines TRBV2 with TRBJ2-3; a weak D match, TRBD2 (5 bases). This CDR3 comprises 15 residues. Trimming took off 2 bases at V and 2 bases at J, with 11 bases between the two ends. CDR1 SNHLY and CDR2 FYNNEI come from the germline V gene. The CDR3 region has the DNA TGTGCCAGCAGTGAATGGGCGGGTTACACAGATACGCAGTATTTT. It encodes CASSEWAGYTDTQYF.

This CDR3 reads CASSAGTGAQETQYF. The DNA of the CDR3 is TGTGCCAGCAGTGCCGGGACAGGGGCTCAAGAGACCCAGTACTTC. V usage is TRBV25-1 and J usage is TRBJ2-5, with 10 bases lining up with TRBD1. Per germline, CDR1 MGHDK and CDR2 SYGVNS. V was pared by 4 bases and J by 2 bases, with 4 bases of the junction left unmatched. The CDR3 is 15 amino acids.

V gene TRBV9 combines with J gene TRBJ2-5, with D possibly matching TRBD1 (6 bases). V was clipped by 3 bases and J by 5 bases, with 14 bases between them. The CDR3 runs to 14 residues. Germline CDR1 SGDLS, CDR2 YYNGEE. The CDR3 sequence: CASSDGQPGETQYF. The CDR3 DNA reads as TGTGCCAGCAGCGACGGACAGCCGGGGGAGACCCAGTACTTC.

This chain uses TRBV11-2 with TRBJ1-1; D might be TRBD1 (6 bases). Germline V gene lookup returns CDR1 SGHAT and CDR2 FQNNGV. The CDR3 is 14 amino acids. Trimming left V 0 bases short and J 6 bases short, with 11 bases between. The CDR3 DNA reads TGTGCCAGCAGCTTAGAGGGGGCGAGAGCTGAAGCTTTCTTT. Its protein product is CASSLEGARAEAFF. The variable domain in full, completed from reference TRBV11-2 and TRBJ1-1, reads EAGVAQSPRYKIIEKRQSVAFWCNPISGHATLYWYQQILGQGPKLLIQFQNNGVVDDSQLPKDRFSAERLKGVDSTLKIQPAKLEDSAVYLCASSLEGARAEAFFGQGTRLTVV.

V usage is TRBV4-1 and J usage is TRBJ2-1, with TRBD2 identical over 11 bases. CDR1 and CDR2 (germline): MGHRA, YSYEKL. This CDR3 is 17 amino acids long. Germline trimming cut 1 base from V and 4 bases from J; bases unmatched to any gene: 6. The CDR3 loop reads CASSQVALAGGYNEQFF. For the CDR3, the DNA is TGCGCCAGCAGCCAAGTGGCGCTAGCGGGGGGTTACAATGAGCAGTTCTTC.

This chain links TRBV13 with TRBJ2-5; 16 bases match TRBD2. Germline V CDR1 and CDR2: PRHDT, FYEKMQ (reference sequence). This CDR3 is 17 amino acids long. J lost 5 bases, V lost 4 bases, and 7 bases had no gene match. The CDR3 sequence is CASSSGLAGGSGETQYF. CDR3 bases: TGTGCCAGCAGCTCGGGACTAGCGGGAGGGAGTGGGGAGACCCAGTACTTC.